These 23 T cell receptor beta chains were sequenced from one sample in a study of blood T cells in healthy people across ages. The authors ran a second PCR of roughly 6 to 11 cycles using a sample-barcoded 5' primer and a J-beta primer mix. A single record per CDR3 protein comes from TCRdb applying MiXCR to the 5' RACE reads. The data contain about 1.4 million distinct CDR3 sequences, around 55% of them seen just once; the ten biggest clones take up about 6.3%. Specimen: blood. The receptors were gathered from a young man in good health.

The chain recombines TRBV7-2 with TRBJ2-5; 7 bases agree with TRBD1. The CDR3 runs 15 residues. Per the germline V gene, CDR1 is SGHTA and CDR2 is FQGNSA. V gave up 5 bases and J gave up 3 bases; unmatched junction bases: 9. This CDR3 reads CASSPKGTEKETQYF. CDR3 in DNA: TGTGCCAGCAGCCCAAAAGGGACAGAAAAAGAGACCCAGTACTTC.

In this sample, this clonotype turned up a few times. In DNA, the CDR3 is TGCAGCGCTCAGGGGGTAGGTCCCTACGAGCAGTACTTC. This sequence encodes CSAQGVGPYEQYF. This chain connects TRBV29-1 to TRBJ2-7, with 7 nucleotides matching TRBD1. The CDR3 is 13 amino acids. Looked up from germline, CDR1 is SQVTM and CDR2 is ANQGSEA. J was trimmed by 2 bases and V by 7 bases; bases with no gene match: 8.

This chain's CDR3 is CASSLESGSPQHF. In DNA form, the CDR3 reads TGTGCCAGCAGCTTAGAATCAGGGTCGCCCCAGCATTTT. This chain connects TRBV7-6 to TRBJ1-5; a weak D match, TRBD1 (5 bases). Per the germline V gene, CDR1 is SGHVS and CDR2 is FNYEAQ. Trimming left V 1 base short and J 9 bases short, with 10 bases between. This CDR3 spans 13 amino acids.

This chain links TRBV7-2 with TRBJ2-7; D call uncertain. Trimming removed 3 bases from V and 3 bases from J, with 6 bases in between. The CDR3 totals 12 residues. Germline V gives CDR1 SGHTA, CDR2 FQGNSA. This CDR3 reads CASSFNYYEQYF. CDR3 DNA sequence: TGTGCCAGCAGCTTTAATTACTACGAGCAGTACTTC.

This chain's CDR3 is CATRRAGEADTQYF. Here the CDR3 DNA reads TGTGCCACCCGGCGTGCAGGGGAGGCAGATACGCAGTATTTT. This chain connects TRBV10-3 to TRBJ2-3; D is possibly TRBD1 or TRBD2 (6 bases each). V was clipped by 10 bases and J by 4 bases, with 18 bases between them. CDR1 and CDR2 from the germline V gene are ENHRY and SYGVKD. The CDR3 is 14 amino acids.

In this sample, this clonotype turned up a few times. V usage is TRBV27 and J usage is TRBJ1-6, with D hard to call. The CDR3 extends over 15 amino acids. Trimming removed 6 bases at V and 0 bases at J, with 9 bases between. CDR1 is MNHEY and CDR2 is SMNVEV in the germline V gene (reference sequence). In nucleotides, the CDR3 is TGTGCCAGCAGGCTGGACCGCTCCTATAATTCACCCCTCCACTTT. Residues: CASRLDRSYNSPLHF.

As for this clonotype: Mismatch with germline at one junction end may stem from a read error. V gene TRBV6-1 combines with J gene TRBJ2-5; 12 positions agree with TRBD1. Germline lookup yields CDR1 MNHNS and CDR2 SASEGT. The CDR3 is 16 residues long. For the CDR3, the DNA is TGTGCCGGCAGTGGGCTCCCGGGACAGGGGGCGCAGGAGCAGTACTTC. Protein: CAGSGLPGQGAQEQYF.

The CDR3 is CASSLHRVSEAFF. The CDR3 bases are TGTGCCAGCAGCCTCCACAGGGTATCCGAAGCTTTCTTT. This chain links TRBV3-1 with TRBJ1-1; possibly TRBD1 for D (6 bases). CDR1 and CDR2 (germline): LGHDT, YNNKEL (reference sequence). The CDR3 length is 13 residues. V lost 4 bases to trimming and J lost 8 bases, with 14 bases between them.

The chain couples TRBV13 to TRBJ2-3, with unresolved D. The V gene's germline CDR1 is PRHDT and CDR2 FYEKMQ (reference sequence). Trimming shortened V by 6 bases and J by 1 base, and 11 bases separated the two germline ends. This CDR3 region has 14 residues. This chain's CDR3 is CASSMDAGTDTQYF. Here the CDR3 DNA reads TGTGCCAGCAGTATGGACGCTGGCACAGATACGCAGTATTTT.

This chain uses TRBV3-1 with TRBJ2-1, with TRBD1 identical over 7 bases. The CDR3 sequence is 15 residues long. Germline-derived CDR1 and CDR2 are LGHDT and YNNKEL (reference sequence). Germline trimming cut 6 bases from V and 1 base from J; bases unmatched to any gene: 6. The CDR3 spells CASRSTGSSYNEQFF. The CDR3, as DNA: TGTGCCAGCAGATCGACAGGGTCTTCCTACAATGAGCAGTTCTTC.

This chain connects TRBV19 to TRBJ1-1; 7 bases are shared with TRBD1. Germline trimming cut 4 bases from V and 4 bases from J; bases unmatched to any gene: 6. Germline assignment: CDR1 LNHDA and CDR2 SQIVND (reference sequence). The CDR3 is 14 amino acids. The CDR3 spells CASSTGQRSTEAFF. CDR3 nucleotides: TGTGCCAGTAGTACGGGACAGAGAAGCACTGAAGCTTTCTTT.

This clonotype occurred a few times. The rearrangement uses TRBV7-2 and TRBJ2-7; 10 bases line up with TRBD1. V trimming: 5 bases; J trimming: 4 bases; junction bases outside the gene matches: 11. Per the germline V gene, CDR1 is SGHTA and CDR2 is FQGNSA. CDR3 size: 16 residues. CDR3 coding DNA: TGTGCCAGCAGCCCCGAGCCAGGGACAGGGGTGTACGAGCAGTACTTC. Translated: CASSPEPGTGVYEQYF.

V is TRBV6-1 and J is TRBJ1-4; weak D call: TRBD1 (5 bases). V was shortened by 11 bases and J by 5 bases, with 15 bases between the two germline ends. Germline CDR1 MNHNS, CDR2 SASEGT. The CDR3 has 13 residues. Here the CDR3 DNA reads TGTGCCTGCCAACGGGACGGCAATGAAAAACTGTTTTTT. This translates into CACQRDGNEKLFF.

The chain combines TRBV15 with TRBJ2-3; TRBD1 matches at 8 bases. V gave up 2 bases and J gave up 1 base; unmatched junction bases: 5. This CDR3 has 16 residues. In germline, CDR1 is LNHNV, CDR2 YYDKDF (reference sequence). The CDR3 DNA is TGTGCCACCAGCAGAACCCCGACAGGGGGCACAGATACGCAGTATTTT. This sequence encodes CATSRTPTGGTDTQYF.

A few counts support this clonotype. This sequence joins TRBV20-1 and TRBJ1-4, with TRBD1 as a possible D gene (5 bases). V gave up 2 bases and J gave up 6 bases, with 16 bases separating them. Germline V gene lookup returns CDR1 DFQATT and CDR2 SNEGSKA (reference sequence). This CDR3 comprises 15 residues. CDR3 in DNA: TGCAGTGCTAGAAATCCCGGGACCTGGGATGAAAAACTGTTTTTT. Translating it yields CSARNPGTWDEKLFF.

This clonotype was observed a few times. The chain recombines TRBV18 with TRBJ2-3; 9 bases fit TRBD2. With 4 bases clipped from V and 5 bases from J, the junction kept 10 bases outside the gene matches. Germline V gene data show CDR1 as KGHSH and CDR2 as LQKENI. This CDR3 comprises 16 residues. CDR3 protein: CASSLAGDTFVDTQYF. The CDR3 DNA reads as TGTGCCAGCTCACTAGCGGGAGACACCTTCGTAGATACGCAGTATTTT.

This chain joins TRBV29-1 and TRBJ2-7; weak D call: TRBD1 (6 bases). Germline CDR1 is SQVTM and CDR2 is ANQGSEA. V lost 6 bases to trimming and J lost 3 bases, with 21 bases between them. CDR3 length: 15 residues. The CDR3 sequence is CSVVLGQQKDYEQYF. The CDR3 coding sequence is TGCAGCGTAGTACTGGGACAACAAAAGGACTACGAGCAGTACTTC.

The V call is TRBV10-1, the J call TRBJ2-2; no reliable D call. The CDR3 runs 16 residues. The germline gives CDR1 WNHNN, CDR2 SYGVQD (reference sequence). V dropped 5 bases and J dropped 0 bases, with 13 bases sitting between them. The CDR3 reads CASSKGGSTNTGELFF. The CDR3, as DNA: TGCGCCAGCAGTAAAGGTGGCAGCACGAACACCGGGGAGCTGTTTTTT.

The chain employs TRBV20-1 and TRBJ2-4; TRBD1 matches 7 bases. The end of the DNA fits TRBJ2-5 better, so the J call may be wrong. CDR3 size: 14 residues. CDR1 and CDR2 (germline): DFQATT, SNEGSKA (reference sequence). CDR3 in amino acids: CSAFLRDSKETQYF. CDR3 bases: TGCAGTGCGTTCCTCCGGGACAGTAAAGAGACCCAGTACTTC.

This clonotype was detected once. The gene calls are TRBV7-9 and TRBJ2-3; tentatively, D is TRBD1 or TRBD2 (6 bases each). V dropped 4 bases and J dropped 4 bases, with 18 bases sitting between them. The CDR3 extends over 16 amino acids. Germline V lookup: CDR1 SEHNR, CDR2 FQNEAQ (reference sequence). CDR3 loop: CASSSLVEGGADTQYF. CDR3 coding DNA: TGTGCCAGCAGCTCCCTGGTTGAGGGGGGCGCAGATACGCAGTATTTT.

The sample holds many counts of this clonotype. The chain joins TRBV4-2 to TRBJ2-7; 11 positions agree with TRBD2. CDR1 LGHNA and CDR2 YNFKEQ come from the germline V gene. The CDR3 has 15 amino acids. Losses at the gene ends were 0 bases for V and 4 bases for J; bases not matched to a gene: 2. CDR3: CASSQESSGGYEQYF. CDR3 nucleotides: TGTGCCAGCAGCCAAGAATCTAGCGGGGGGTACGAGCAGTACTTC.

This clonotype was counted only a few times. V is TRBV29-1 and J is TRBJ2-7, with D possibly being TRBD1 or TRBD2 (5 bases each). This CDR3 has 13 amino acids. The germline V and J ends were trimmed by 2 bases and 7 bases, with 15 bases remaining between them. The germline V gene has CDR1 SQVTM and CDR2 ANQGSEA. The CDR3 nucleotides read TGCAGCGTTGAAACATGGGGTGAGGGGGAGCAGTACTTC. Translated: CSVETWGEGEQYF.

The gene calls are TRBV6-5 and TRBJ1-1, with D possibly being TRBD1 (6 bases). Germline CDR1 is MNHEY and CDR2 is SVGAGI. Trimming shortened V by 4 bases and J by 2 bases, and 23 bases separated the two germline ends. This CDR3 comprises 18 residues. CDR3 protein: CASSSYYHWTAENTEAFF. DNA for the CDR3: TGTGCCAGCAGTTCTTACTACCATTGGACAGCAGAAAACACTGAAGCTTTCTTT.